A single sample gave rise to the 17 T cell receptor beta chains below, sequenced in a study of blood T cells in healthy people across ages. Using a J-beta primer mix together with a sample-barcoded 5' primer, a second PCR was run for 7 to 11 cycles. TCRdb reprocessed the 5' RACE reads via MiXCR and lists one record per CDR3 protein. This sample has about 1.8 million distinct CDR3 sequences; about 50% occur once, and the top ten carry over 2%. The source material was blood. The receptors shown here come from a woman aged 40 to 50 in good health.

The rearrangement joins TRBV20-1 to TRBJ1-6; weak D call: TRBD1 (6 bases). V was pared by 6 bases and J by 7 bases, with 13 bases between. CDR3 size: 13 residues. Germline values: CDR1 DFQATT, CDR2 SNEGSKA (reference sequence). This CDR3 is CSAPGQRNSPLHF. The CDR3, as DNA: TGCAGTGCGCCTGGACAGAGAAATTCACCCCTCCACTTT.

In this sample, this clonotype turned up a few times. The gene calls are TRBV4-2 and TRBJ2-1, with TRBD2 matching 12 bases. This CDR3 is built from 16 residues. With 5 bases clipped from V and 6 bases from J, the junction kept 8 bases outside the gene matches. The germline gives CDR1 LGHNA, CDR2 YNFKEQ. The DNA for the CDR3 is TGTGCCAGCAGCGGGCTAGCGGGGGGGCCTCCCAATGAGCAGTTCTTC. Amino acid sequence: CASSGLAGGPPNEQFF.

This clonotype appeared many times. This sequence joins TRBV7-8 and TRBJ2-3; D possibly corresponds to TRBD2 (6 bases). The germline V gene has CDR1 SGHVS and CDR2 FQNEAQ. V was cut by 2 bases and J by 0 bases, with 9 bases left in between. This CDR3 contains 15 residues. The CDR3 loop reads CASSLSGESTDTQYF. In DNA, the CDR3 is TGTGCCAGCAGCTTATCGGGGGAGAGCACAGATACGCAGTATTTT.

The chain has TRBV21-1 and TRBJ2-3; TRBD2 was called by the table and not checked on the DNA. TRBV21-1 is marked as a pseudogene. The CDR3 spans 19 residues. For the CDR3, the DNA is TGTGCCAAAACAGCAACGGCGGGGGAGGACCCCCATTACACAGATACGCAGTATTTT. Its protein is CAKTATAGEDPHYTDTQYF.

This clonotype was found a few times. The V and J genes are TRBV5-1 and TRBJ2-1; 9 bases line up with TRBD2. Germline V gene sequence: CDR1 SGHRS, CDR2 YFSETQ. There are 15 residues in the CDR3. The ends lost 0 bases at V and 6 bases at J; junction bases unmatched: 4. CDR3 coding DNA: TGCGCCAGCAGCTTGGGGACTAGCGTCGGCAATGAGCAGTTCTTC. Its protein product is CASSLGTSVGNEQFF.

This chain connects TRBV27 to TRBJ2-1, with 14 bases fitting TRBD2. This CDR3 is built from 15 residues. Looked up from germline, CDR1 is MNHEY and CDR2 is SMNVEV (reference sequence). Trimming at V came to 4 bases and at J to 13 bases, leaving 9 bases not matched to a gene. The CDR3 region has the DNA TGTGCCAGCAGTTCCGGACTAGCGGGGGGTACAAATCAGTTCTTC. This sequence encodes CASSSGLAGGTNQFF.

This clonotype was observed a few times. V gene TRBV4-1 combines with J gene TRBJ2-4; weak D call: TRBD2 (7 bases). The J call may be faulty, since TRBJ2-7 better matches the DNA end. There are 14 residues in the CDR3. Germline-derived CDR1 and CDR2 are MGHRA and YSYEKL. CDR3 sequence (DNA): TGCGCCAGCAGCCAAGCGGGGGGCGTCAGCGAGCAGTACTTC. This encodes CASSQAGGVSEQYF.

The V gene is TRBV6-5, the J gene TRBJ2-1; tentatively, D is TRBD1 or TRBD2 (5 bases each). CDR1 is MNHEY and CDR2 is SVGAGI in the germline V gene. The CDR3 is 15 amino acids. V was cut by 8 bases and J by 6 bases, with 20 bases left in between. CDR3 in amino acids: CASGTWGKKLNEQFF. DNA of the CDR3: TGTGCCAGCGGTACCTGGGGGAAAAAACTCAATGAGCAGTTCTTC.

V and J are TRBV6-2 or TRBV6-3 and TRBJ1-2, with D unclear. Germline V CDR1 and CDR2: MNHEY, SVGEGT. V lost 3 bases and J lost 3, with 14 bases in between. There are 15 residues in the CDR3. The CDR3 sequence is CASSYGSENYYGYTF. In DNA, the CDR3 is TGTGCCAGCAGTTATGGGTCAGAAAACTACTATGGCTACACCTTC.

DNA for the CDR3: TGTGCCAGCAGCGGGGGGCGTATTTCGGGTGGCTACACCTTC. This sequence encodes CASSGGRISGGYTF. The chain employs TRBV7-9 and TRBJ1-2, with a tentative D call TRBD1 (6 bases). The CDR3 loop spans 14 amino acids. The germline V gene encodes CDR1 SEHNR and CDR2 FQNEAQ (reference sequence). V gave up 5 bases and J gave up 7 bases, with 17 bases separating them. The full variable domain, its missing parts supplied by reference TRBV7-9 and TRBJ1-2, is DTGVSQNPRHKITKRGQNVTFRCDPISEHNRLYWYRQTLGQGPEFLTYFQNEAQLEKSRLLSDRFSAERPKGSFSTLEIQRTEQGDSAMYLCASSGGRISGGYTFGSGTRLTVV.

This clonotype showed up many times. An end of the junction differs from the germline gene, which may be a read error. The chain links TRBV4-3 to TRBJ2-5; D could derive from TRBD1 or TRBD2 (5 bases each). Germline CDR1 reads LGHNA; CDR2 reads YSLEER. CDR3 length: 13 amino acids. CDR3 region: CASSRDRKETQYF. The CDR3, as DNA: TGTGCCAGCAGCCGGGACCGAAAAGAGACCCAGTACTTC.

This clonotype has just a few counts. The rearrangement uses TRBV20-1 and TRBJ1-2; D is possibly TRBD1 (5 bases). CDR3 length: 15 amino acids. With 3 bases removed from V and 0 bases from J, the gap between germline ends came to 14 bases. Germline CDR1 and CDR2: DFQATT and SNEGSKA (reference sequence). CDR3 sequence (DNA): TGCAGTGCTAGTTATCCAGGGACGGCTAACTATGGCTACACCTTC. Amino acid sequence: CSASYPGTANYGYTF.

The chain recombines TRBV27 with TRBJ1-6; 7 bases align to TRBD1. Germline trimming cut 5 bases from V and 0 bases from J; bases unmatched to any gene: 4. CDR3 length: 16 residues. Germline values: CDR1 MNHEY, CDR2 SMNVEV (reference sequence). CDR3: CASSIEGASYNSPLHF. The CDR3 region has the DNA TGTGCCAGCAGTATCGAGGGGGCCTCCTATAATTCACCCCTCCACTTT.

The count of this clonotype is one. As DNA, the CDR3 is TGTGCCAGCAGCTTAATCACAGGGGAAAACAATGAGCAGTACTTC. Protein product: CASSLITGENNEQYF. The chain recombines TRBV7-3 with TRBJ2-5; 7 bases align to TRBD1. The CDR3 is 15 residues long. Germline lookup yields CDR1 SGHTA and CDR2 FQGTGA. V trimming: 1 base; J trimming: 11 bases; junction bases outside the gene matches: 13.

The table lists this clonotype with a few counts. The gene calls are TRBV21-1 and TRBJ2-3; TRBD1 is taken as the D call from the table, unchecked against the DNA. TRBV21-1 constitutes a pseudogene. CDR3 length: 16 residues. CDR3 DNA: TGTGCCAGCAGCAAAGTGGGGGCCAAAAGCACAGATACGCAGTATTTT. Translating gives CASSKVGAKSTDTQYF.

This clonotype is a singleton in its sample. This chain uses TRBV7-9 with TRBJ2-3; weak D call: TRBD2 (6 bases). Trimming took 7 bases from V and 6 from J, leaving 17 bases between them. The CDR3 sequence is 14 residues long. The V gene's germline CDR1 is SEHNR and CDR2 FQNEAQ (reference sequence). The CDR3 coding sequence is TGTGCCAGCACTAAAGGCGGGGCGGGTGATACGCAGTATTTT. Its protein product is CASTKGGAGDTQYF.

The V call is TRBV4-3, the J call TRBJ1-2, with D unclear. Germline-derived CDR1 and CDR2 are LGHNA and YSLEER. The CDR3 loop spans 15 amino acids. V was cut by 1 base and J by 0 bases, with 9 bases left in between. CDR3 residues: CASSQGGIPNYGYTF. The CDR3 region has the DNA TGCGCCAGCAGCCAAGGGGGAATCCCTAACTATGGCTACACCTTC.